A selection of T cell receptor beta chains follows, all from one sample in a study of blood T cell repertoires in COVID-19. The table came from immunoSEQ multiplex PCR; TCRdb's copy has only in-frame clones and leaves some out. The sample carries tens of thousands of clones, 75% to 90% recorded once. Sequencing was done on a sample of peripheral blood. The receptor source for this set is a woman between 45 and 60 years old with active or convalescent COVID-19. The CDR3 runs from the conserved cysteine through the conserved F or W. A D gene is named only where the DNA matches it firmly. The listing skips clone size in some rows; elsewhere it reads once, few, many or a size class.

>TRBV27|20|.|TRBJ2-3|TRBD2
TGTGCCAGCAGAAGGGTCTGGGGACTAGCGGGGGGGCGACGCCCAGATACGCAGTATTTT
CASRRVWGLAGGRRPDTQYF
>TRBV19|15|.|TRBJ2-1|TRBD2
TGTGCCAGTAGTACGCCGCGGACTAGCGGGGGAAAGCAGTTCTTC
CASSTPRTSGGKQFF
>TRBV7-8|12|.|TRBJ1-1|TRBD1
TGTGCCAGCAGCCTAAGGACAGGGGGAGCTTTCTTT
CASSLRTGGAFF
>TRBV13|13|few|TRBJ2-7|.
TGTGCCAGCAGCCTGACGGACACCTACGAGCAGTACTTC
CASSLTDTYEQYF
>TRBV5-1|15|.|TRBJ2-5|TRBD2
TGCGCCAGCAGCTTCAGCGGGGGGGGGCAAGAGACCCAGTACTTC
CASSFSGGGQETQYF
>TRBV5-4|12|.|TRBJ1-2|.
TGTGCCAGCAGCTCTACTAACTATGGCTACACCTTC
CASSSTNYGYTF
>TRBV14|14|.|TRBJ1-3|.
TGTGCCAGCAGACCCCAGGGCTCTGGAAACACCATATATTTT
CASRPQGSGNTIYF
>TRBV18|13|.|TRBJ1-1|.
TGTGCCAGCTCCCCTCGGGAGGGGAGTATGGCTTTCTTT
CASSPREGSMAFF
>TRBV18|15|.|TRBJ1-2|TRBD1
TGTGCCAGCTCACCGCGACGGGACAGTCCAGGGGGCTACACCTTC
CASSPRRDSPGGYTF
>TRBV7-2|15|.|TRBJ2-7|TRBD2
TGTGCCAGCAGCACTGGGACTAGCGGGGGGGGCGAGCAGTACTTC
CASSTGTSGGGEQYF
>TRBV2|15|.|TRBJ1-1|.
TGTGCCAGCAGTGAATCCACAGGGTCCAACACTGAAGCTTTCTTT
CASSESTGSNTEAFF
>TRBV15|15|once|TRBJ2-3|.
TGTGCCACCAGCGGTAAGACCGGGGGTTTCGATACGCAGTATTTT
CATSGKTGGFDTQYF
>TRBV2|13|.|TRBJ2-7|TRBD1
TGTGCCAGCAGTGGGGGACAGGGGGCCGAGCAGTACTTC
CASSGGQGAEQYF
>TRBV29-1|14|.|TRBJ2-5|TRBD1
TGCAGCGTGAAGGGGACAGGGGAAGCAGAGACCCAGTACTTC
CSVKGTGEAETQYF
>TRBV3-1/TRBV3-2|15|.|TRBJ1-6|.
TGTGCCAGCAGCCAAGACGGGGGGAAGAGGGCACCCCTCCACTTT
CASSQDGGKRAPLHF
>TRBV7-9|15|.|TRBJ2-7|TRBD1
TGTGCCAGCAGCGTTCAGGGGGCTCCTTCCTACGAGCAGTACTTC
CASSVQGAPSYEQYF
>TRBV28|15|.|TRBJ1-5|TRBD1
TGTGCCAGCAGTTTATTGGCACAGGGGGTCCAGCCCCAGCATTTT
CASSLLAQGVQPQHF
>TRBV30|12|.|TRBJ2-1|TRBD2
TGTGCCTGGAGTACTAGCGGAGATGAGCAGTTCTTC
CAWSTSGDEQFF
>TRBV5-1|14|.|TRBJ2-7|.
TGCGCCAGCAGCTATGGAGGGACTTCCTACGAGCAGTACTTC
CASSYGGTSYEQYF
>TRBV19|15|.|TRBJ1-5|.
TGTGCCAGTAGTATCGTGGGTGTCGACGGGTCGCCCCAGCATTTT
CASSIVGVDGSPQHF
>TRBV6-2/TRBV6-3|14|.|TRBJ2-2|TRBD1
TGTGCCAGCAGTTGGACAGGGGAGACCGGGGAGCTGTTTTTT
CASSWTGETGELFF
>TRBV30|14|.|TRBJ1-4|TRBD1
TGTGCCTGGAGCTTACAGGGGATTAATGAAAAACTGTTTTTT
CAWSLQGINEKLFF
>TRBV7-9|13|.|TRBJ1-2|.
TGTGCCAGCAGTCCGGACAGTAACTATGGCTACACCTTC
CASSPDSNYGYTF
>TRBV5-6|16|.|TRBJ2-3|.
TGTGCCAGCAGAACCGTGGCTTTCTCGTCCACAGATACGCAGTATTTT
CASRTVAFSSTDTQYF
>TRBV6-1|15|.|TRBJ1-2|.
TGTGCCAGCAGTGAAAGTACAGCCAAGCCCTATGGCTACACCTTC
CASSESTAKPYGYTF